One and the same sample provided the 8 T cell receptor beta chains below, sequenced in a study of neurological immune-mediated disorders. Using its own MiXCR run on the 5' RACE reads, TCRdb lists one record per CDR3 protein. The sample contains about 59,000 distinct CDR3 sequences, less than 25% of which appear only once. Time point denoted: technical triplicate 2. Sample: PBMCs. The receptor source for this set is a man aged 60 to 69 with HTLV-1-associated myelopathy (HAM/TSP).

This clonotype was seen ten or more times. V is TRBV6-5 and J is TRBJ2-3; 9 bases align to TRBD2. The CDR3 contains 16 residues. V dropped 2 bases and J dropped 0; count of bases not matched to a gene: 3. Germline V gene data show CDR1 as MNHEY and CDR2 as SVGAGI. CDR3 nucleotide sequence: TGTGCCAGCAGTTACCGACTAGCGGTTAGCACAGATACGCAGTATTTT. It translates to CASSYRLAVSTDTQYF.

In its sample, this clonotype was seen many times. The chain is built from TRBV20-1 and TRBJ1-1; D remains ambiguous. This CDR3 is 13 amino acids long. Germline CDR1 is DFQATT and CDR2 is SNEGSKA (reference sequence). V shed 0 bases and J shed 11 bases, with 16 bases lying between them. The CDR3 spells CSARDPARPAAFF. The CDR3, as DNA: TGCAGTGCTAGAGATCCCGCGAGGCCGGCCGCTTTCTTT.

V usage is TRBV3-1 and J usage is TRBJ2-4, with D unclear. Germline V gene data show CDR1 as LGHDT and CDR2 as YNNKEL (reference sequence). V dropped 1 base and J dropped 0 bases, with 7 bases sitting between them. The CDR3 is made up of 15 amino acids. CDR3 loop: CASSQAALAKNIQYF. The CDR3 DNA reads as TGTGCCAGCAGCCAAGCGGCCCTAGCCAAAAACATTCAGTACTTC.

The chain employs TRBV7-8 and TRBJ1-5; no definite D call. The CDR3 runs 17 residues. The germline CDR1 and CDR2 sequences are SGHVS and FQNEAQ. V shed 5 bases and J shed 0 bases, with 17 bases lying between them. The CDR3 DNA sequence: TGTGCCAGCAGCCCTGCCGGAGGGTCCCTTAGCAATCAGCCCCAGCATTTT. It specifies CASSPAGGSLSNQPQHF.

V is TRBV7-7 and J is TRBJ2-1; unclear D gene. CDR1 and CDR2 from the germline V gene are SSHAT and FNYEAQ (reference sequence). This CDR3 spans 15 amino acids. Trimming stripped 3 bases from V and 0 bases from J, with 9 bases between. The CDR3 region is CASSFRLPSYNEQFF. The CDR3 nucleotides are TGTGCCAGCAGCTTCAGGCTACCCTCCTACAATGAGCAGTTCTTC.

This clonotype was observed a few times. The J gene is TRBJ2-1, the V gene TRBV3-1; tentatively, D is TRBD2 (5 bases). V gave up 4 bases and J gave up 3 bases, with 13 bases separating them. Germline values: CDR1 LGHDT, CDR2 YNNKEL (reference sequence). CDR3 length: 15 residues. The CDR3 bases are TGTGCCAGCAGCCCCGGCGGCGGGTACTACAATGAGCAGTTCTTC. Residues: CASSPGGGYYNEQFF.

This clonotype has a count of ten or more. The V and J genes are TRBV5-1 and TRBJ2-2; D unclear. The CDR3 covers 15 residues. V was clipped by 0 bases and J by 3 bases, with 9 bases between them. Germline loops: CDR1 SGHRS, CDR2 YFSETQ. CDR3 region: CASSLAMSDTGELFF. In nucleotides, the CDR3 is TGCGCCAGCAGCTTGGCTATGTCGGACACCGGGGAGCTGTTTTTT.

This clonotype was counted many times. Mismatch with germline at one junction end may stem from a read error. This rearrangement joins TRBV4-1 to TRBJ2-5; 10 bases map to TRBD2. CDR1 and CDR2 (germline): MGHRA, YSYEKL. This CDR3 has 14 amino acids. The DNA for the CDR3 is TGTGCCAGCAGTAGGACTAGCGGCCAAGAGACCCAGTACTTC. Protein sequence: CASSRTSGQETQYF.